The 26 T cell receptor beta chains presented below share a single source sample, sequenced in a study of T-cell memory formation after mild COVID-19. TCRdb called the 5' RACE reads again in MiXCR, with one record for every CDR3 protein. Here the sample spans roughly 250,000 distinct CDR3 sequences, around 15% being singletons. The sequenced material came from PBMCs or a T cell subset sorted from them (not recorded which). The receptor set was obtained from a man younger than 35 who had mild COVID-19 (a few samples of this study predate the infection). Cell type and time point are not known.

This clonotype was picked up a small number of times. V and J are TRBV25-1 and TRBJ1-6; 8 nucleotides match TRBD1. Germline V lookup: CDR1 MGHDK, CDR2 SYGVNS. CDR3 length: 13 residues. Trimming cost V 9 bases and J 8 bases; bases outside gene matches: 6. The CDR3 bases are TGTGCCAGTAGCAGGGGGCTGGATTCACCCCTCCACTTT. Translation gives CASSRGLDSPLHF.

This chain uses TRBV4-2 with TRBJ2-7; D is perhaps TRBD2 (6 bases). With 2 bases removed from V and 0 bases from J, the gap between germline ends came to 11 bases. Germline V lookup: CDR1 LGHNA, CDR2 YNFKEQ. The CDR3 sequence is 15 residues long. As DNA, the CDR3 is TGTGCCAGCAGCCAACTACTAGCCAGCTCCTACGAGCAGTACTTC. Protein: CASSQLLASSYEQYF.

The CDR3 DNA reads TGCGCCAGCAGCCAAGATACGGGGGGCTTGGGGGCCAACGTCCTGACTTTC. Protein: CASSQDTGGLGANVLTF. The chain links TRBV4-3 to TRBJ2-6; tentative D call: TRBD2 (7 bases). The CDR3 contains 17 residues. The V end lost 0 bases, the J end lost 4 bases, and 13 bases lay between the germline ends. The V gene's germline CDR1 is LGHNA and CDR2 YSLEER.

The V gene is TRBV9, the J gene TRBJ2-6; TRBD1 might be the D (5 bases). The CDR3 is made up of 15 amino acids. V was clipped by 2 bases and J by 2 bases, with 8 bases between them. Per germline, CDR1 SGDLS and CDR2 YYNGEE. The CDR3 bases are TGTGCCAGCAGCGTCACAGGCACTGGGGCCAACGTCCTGACTTTC. Translating gives CASSVTGTGANVLTF. The whole variable domain, filled in from reference TRBV9 and TRBJ2-6, reads DSGVTQTPKHLITATGQRVTLRCSPRSGDLSVYWYQQSLDQGLQFLIQYYNGEERAKGNILERFSAQQFPDLHSELNLSSLELGDSALYFCASSVTGTGANVLTFGAGSRLTVL.

This clonotype was counted many times. The rearrangement uses TRBV12-3 or TRBV12-4 and TRBJ2-3; D tentatively reads TRBD1 or TRBD2 (5 bases each). The CDR3 loop spans 14 amino acids. Trimming stripped 3 bases from V and 10 bases from J, with 17 bases between. The CDR3, as DNA: TGTGCCAGCAGTTTGTCAGGGACGGGCCTGGCGCAGTATTTT. Amino acids: CASSLSGTGLAQYF.

This clonotype has just a few counts. CDR3 loop: CASSEIGTGQNEQYV. CDR3 nucleotides: TGTGCCAGCTCAGAGATAGGGACAGGTCAGAACGAGCAGTACGTC. The chain is built from TRBV18 and TRBJ2-7; 8 nucleotides line up with TRBD1. V shed 5 bases and J 5 bases; nucleotides not matched to a gene: 11. Germline CDR1 is KGHSH and CDR2 is LQKENI. There are 15 residues in the CDR3.

The chain combines TRBV5-1 with TRBJ1-4, with TRBD1 matching over 10 bases. CDR1 is SGHRS and CDR2 is YFSETQ in the germline V gene. The ends lost 0 bases at V and 8 bases at J; junction bases unmatched: 7. The CDR3 sequence is 16 residues long. Here the CDR3 DNA reads TGCGCCAGCAGCTTGGACCTCGGACAGGGGGTGGAAAAACTGTTTTTT. Translated, it gives CASSLDLGQGVEKLFF. The whole variable domain, remainder taken from reference TRBV5-1 and TRBJ1-4, is KAGVTQTPRYLIKTRGQQVTLSCSPISGHRSVSWYQQTPGQGLQFLFEYFSETQRNKGNFPGRFSGRQFSNSRSEMNVSTLELGDSALYLCASSLDLGQGVEKLFFGSGTQLSVL.

This clonotype was seen only a few times. The rearrangement uses TRBV4-3 and TRBJ2-1; no clear D gene. CDR3 length: 17 amino acids. Germline assignment: CDR1 LGHNA and CDR2 YSLEER. Trimming removed 0 bases from V and 1 base from J, with 13 bases in between. The CDR3 sequence is CASSQDTVRPSYNEQFF. DNA for the CDR3: TGCGCCAGCAGCCAAGATACAGTGCGCCCGTCCTACAATGAGCAGTTCTTC.

This clonotype was detected once. The chain has TRBV4-3 and TRBJ2-4; either TRBD1 or TRBD2 may fit D (6 bases each). The CDR3 loop spans 15 amino acids. The V and J ends lost 0 bases and 7 bases respectively, with 13 bases between them. Per the germline V gene, CDR1 is LGHNA and CDR2 is YSLEER. Written as DNA, the CDR3 is TGCGCCAGCAGCCAAGATACACAGGGAGGTAACATTCAGTACTTC. Amino acids: CASSQDTQGGNIQYF.

V usage is TRBV5-6 and J usage is TRBJ2-5; TRBD2 matches 14 bases. Germline lookup yields CDR1 SGHDT and CDR2 YYEEEE. The CDR3 has 15 residues. J gave up 7 bases and V 2 bases, and 4 bases lay outside the gene matches. This CDR3 reads CASSFGTSGGRTQYF. The CDR3 DNA follows: TGTGCCAGCAGCTTCGGGACTAGCGGGGGTAGGACCCAGTACTTC.

This clonotype was observed a handful of times. The CDR3 region is CASSYSIERGGLNEQFF. The CDR3 DNA reads as TGTGCCAGCAGTTACTCGATTGAGCGGGGGGGCCTCAATGAGCAGTTCTTC. The chain recombines TRBV6-2 or TRBV6-3 with TRBJ2-1, with 10 bases aligning to TRBD2. Per germline, CDR1 MNHEY and CDR2 SVGEGT. V gave up 0 bases and J gave up 6 bases; unmatched junction bases: 8. This CDR3 comprises 17 residues.

This clonotype was counted at least ten times. The chain links TRBV6-5 to TRBJ2-3, with 7 bases matching TRBD1. CDR1 is MNHEY and CDR2 is SVGAGI in the germline V gene. CDR3 length: 15 residues. The V and J ends lost 10 bases and 4 bases, in that order; junction bases with no gene match: 14. The CDR3 loop reads CATRRRGGIPDTQYF. In nucleotides, the CDR3 is TGTGCCACCCGAAGGAGAGGGGGCATCCCAGATACGCAGTATTTT.

The chain carries TRBV5-1 and TRBJ1-5; D perhaps matches TRBD1 (6 bases). The CDR3 extends over 13 amino acids. V lost 7 bases and J lost 3, with 11 bases in between. CDR1 is SGHRS and CDR2 is YFSETQ in the germline V gene. The CDR3 spells CASAQGFNQPQHF. The CDR3 DNA reads as TGCGCCAGCGCCCAGGGGTTCAATCAGCCCCAGCATTTT. The entire variable domain, with the rest obtained from reference TRBV5-1 and TRBJ1-5, is as follows: KAGVTQTPRYLIKTRGQQVTLSCSPISGHRSVSWYQQTPGQGLQFLFEYFSETQRNKGNFPGRFSGRQFSNSRSEMNVSTLELGDSALYLCASAQGFNQPQHFGDGTRLSIL.

In this sample, this clonotype turned up a few times. The chain joins TRBV3-1 to TRBJ2-3; TRBD1 is a possible D gene (5 bases). CDR3 length equals 14 residues. Trimming left V 1 base short and J 4 bases short, with 9 bases between. CDR1 is LGHDT and CDR2 is YNNKEL in the germline V gene (reference sequence). CDR3 nucleotides: TGTGCCAGCAGCCAAGTCCAGGGTTCAGATACGCAGTATTTT. As protein: CASSQVQGSDTQYF.

This clonotype was seen only a few times. The V and J genes are TRBV11-1 and TRBJ1-1; no firm D call. This CDR3 region has 15 residues. The V end lost 2 bases, the J end lost 2 bases, and 12 bases lay between the germline ends. CDR1 is SGHAT, CDR2 FQDESV, per germline (reference sequence). In DNA, the CDR3 is TGTGCCAGCAGCTTACTAAGGCAGAGAAACACTGAAGCTTTCTTT. It codes for CASSLLRQRNTEAFF.

The gene calls are TRBV7-2 and TRBJ2-7, with TRBD2 as a possible D gene (5 bases). V was clipped by 1 base and J by 2 bases, with 9 bases between them. This CDR3 is 14 amino acids long. Germline V CDR1 and CDR2: SGHTA, FQGNSA. CDR3 residues: CASSLDPGTYEQYF. The DNA for the CDR3 is TGTGCCAGCAGCTTAGACCCGGGGACCTACGAGCAGTACTTC.

This sequence joins TRBV20-1 and TRBJ2-5; weak D call: TRBD2 (5 bases). V was shortened by 2 bases and J by 5 bases, with 12 bases between the two germline ends. Germline V CDR1 and CDR2: DFQATT, SNEGSKA (reference sequence). The CDR3 totals 13 residues. The CDR3 nucleotides are TGCAGTGCTAGACCGTCCGGGGTCGAGACCCAGTACTTC. Amino acids: CSARPSGVETQYF.

A note on this clonotype: The junction and the germline gene differ at one end; a read error may be behind it. The chain is built from TRBV18 and TRBJ2-7; D not resolved. The CDR3 consists of 11 residues. CDR1 and CDR2 from the germline V gene are KGHSH and LQKENI. The CDR3 region has the DNA TGTGACAGCTCGCCTACCTACGAGCAGTACTTC. It translates to CDSSPTYEQYF.

This clonotype was observed a handful of times. This chain connects TRBV6-5 to TRBJ1-1; 7 bases are a match to TRBD1. This CDR3 is built from 15 residues. With 5 bases clipped from V and 4 bases from J, the junction kept 10 bases outside the gene matches. The germline CDR1 and CDR2 sequences are MNHEY and SVGAGI. CDR3 region: CASSNRRDSGTEAFF. For the CDR3, the DNA is TGTGCCAGCAGTAACCGAAGGGACAGTGGCACTGAAGCTTTCTTT.

This clonotype was detected only a few times. V is TRBV20-1 and J is TRBJ2-2; tentatively, D is TRBD1 (6 bases). The V end was cut by 6 bases, the J end by 1 base, with 15 bases between. Germline V gene lookup returns CDR1 DFQATT and CDR2 SNEGSKA (reference sequence). The CDR3 is made up of 15 amino acids. The CDR3 coding sequence is TGCAGTGCCAAATTAGGGGGACAGAACACCGGGGAGCTGTTTTTT. Amino acid sequence: CSAKLGGQNTGELFF.

This clonotype was counted only a few times. The gene calls are TRBV6-5 and TRBJ2-5; 8 bases map to TRBD1. Germline V gene data show CDR1 as MNHEY and CDR2 as SVGAGI. V was clipped by 2 bases and J by 6 bases; unmatched bases: 5. The CDR3 totals 14 residues. The CDR3 protein is CASSYGTGGKTQYF. CDR3 in DNA: TGTGCCAGCAGTTACGGAACAGGGGGGAAGACCCAGTACTTC.

The chain uses TRBV14 and TRBJ2-5, with D maybe TRBD2 (5 bases). Trimming cost V 3 bases and J 11 bases, with 13 bases left between them. CDR1 SGHDN and CDR2 FVKESK come from the germline V gene. There are 12 residues in the CDR3. CDR3 protein: CASSHSPTGQYF. As DNA, the CDR3 is TGTGCCAGCAGCCACTCCCCTACGGGACAGTACTTC.

This clonotype has only a few counts. The chain recombines TRBV12-3 or TRBV12-4 with TRBJ2-3; 8 bases are shared with TRBD2. The CDR3 covers 12 residues. The junction had 3 bases not matched to a gene; V was cut back by 7 bases and J by 6 bases. CDR3 DNA sequence: TGTGCCAGCACACCGGGGGGGGATACGCAGTATTTT. Translation: CASTPGGDTQYF.

The chain uses TRBV5-1 and TRBJ1-1; TRBD1 might be the D (5 bases). Germline lookup yields CDR1 SGHRS and CDR2 YFSETQ. Trimming took 1 base from V and 3 from J, leaving 19 bases between them. The CDR3 spans 17 residues. The CDR3 DNA reads TGCGCCAGCAGCTTGAGCAGGGCCTACATCGGGGACACTGAAGCTTTCTTT. Amino acid sequence: CASSLSRAYIGDTEAFF.

This chain connects TRBV29-1 to TRBJ2-3, with 10 bases lining up with TRBD1. Germline values: CDR1 SQVTM, CDR2 ANQGSEA. V dropped 3 bases and J dropped 4; count of bases not matched to a gene: 7. The CDR3 is 15 residues long. CDR3 sequence reads: CSVEWVTGGADTQYF. In DNA form, the CDR3 reads TGCAGCGTTGAGTGGGTGACAGGGGGCGCAGATACGCAGTATTTT.

This clonotype was counted only a few times. This chain joins TRBV7-2 and TRBJ1-2; 10 bases line up with TRBD1. This CDR3 comprises 15 residues. With 4 bases clipped from V and 4 bases from J, the junction kept 6 bases outside the gene matches. The germline CDR1 and CDR2 sequences are SGHTA and FQGNSA. The CDR3 loop reads CASSSQGTGAYGYTF. CDR3 sequence (DNA): TGTGCCAGCAGCTCCCAGGGGACAGGGGCCTATGGCTACACCTTC.